This TCR beta chain originates from a study of metastatic and nonmetastatic thyroid tumors. Across the whole study: Repertoire comparison spanned blood and tumor or nodule tissue of malignant and benign thyroid patients.

General study results and limits: TCR beta diversity was reportedly significantly higher in malignant thyroid tumors than benign nodules, in blood and tumor.

TCRdb re-analyzed the PCR reads through MiXCR. The sample holds approximately 37,000 clones, 14% to 15% seen once. This clone appeared many times. Its target is unknown. No patient had received any treatment before thyroid surgery. The sequenced sample consisted of blood. This TCR was recovered from a male donor with papillary thyroid cancer or a benign thyroid nodule (not recorded which). Some clones in this sample may be carry-over from other donors' samples.

CDR3 amino acids: CASSQDLPGLYGYTF. The CDR3 DNA reads as TGCGCCAGCAGCCAAGATCTCCCAGGCTTATATGGCTACACCTTC. This sequence joins TRBV4-3 and TRBJ1-2; no definite D call. Germline CDR1 LGHNA, CDR2 YSLEER. This CDR3 has 15 residues. V was trimmed by 0 bases and J by 5 bases, leaving 13 bases between them.